This T cell receptor (beta chain) originates from a study of T cell responses to AZD1222 COVID-19 vaccine. Using immunoSEQ multiplex PCR, the repertoire was profiled, and TCRdb retains in-frame clones only, with some absent. The sample includes about 130,000 clones, around 84% of them seen just once. About this clone itself: What it recognizes is unknown.

Study-level findings and limits: Repertoires were obtained solely post-peak T cell response. Targets within unmutated variant regions were reportedly found for nearly half of spike-specific TCRs. Spike-specific TCR breadth rose after two AZD1222 doses, and depth rose as well.

The clonotype originates from an adult in good health. Specimen: peripheral blood, collected on day 0 of AZD1222 vaccination.

As DNA, the CDR3 is TGTGCCAGCAGTCTTAGTAATTCACCCCTCCACTTT. It specifies CASSLSNSPLHF. This sequence joins TRBV2 and TRBJ1-6; unclear D gene. Trimming left V 5 bases short and J 6 bases short, with 5 bases between. CDR1 and CDR2 (germline): SNHLY, FYNNEI. The CDR3 length is 12 residues.